These 9 T cell receptor beta chains were sequenced from one sample in a study of T cells in Graves' hyperthyroidism and ophthalmopathy. Amplification of TCR beta CDR3 regions used RNA as the template. HTBI primers were used for first-round RT-PCR of the TCR CDR3. Via MiXCR, TCRdb re-called the multiplex PCR reads, giving one row per CDR3 protein. The table lists a few hundred thousand distinct CDR3 sequences, 15% of them singletons, with 30% to 35% in the top ten. What was sequenced was blood. The receptors stem from a woman in her 50s with Graves' hyperthyroidism that later progressed to Graves' ophthalmopathy.

In this sample, this clonotype turned up a few times. The genes are TRBV6-9 and TRBJ2-3; 8 nucleotides match TRBD2. V shed 3 bases, J shed 6 bases, and the junction held 11 bases outside the gene matches. The CDR3 length is 16 residues. Germline loops: CDR1 MNHGY, CDR2 SVAAGI. CDR3 sequence reads: CASSYVAGNTGDTQYF. The CDR3, as DNA: TGTGCCAGCAGTTACGTAGCGGGAAACACTGGCGATACGCAGTATTTT.

This clonotype was recorded a few times. The V and J genes are TRBV20-1 and TRBJ2-7; a possible D gene is TRBD2 (6 bases). The CDR3 contains 13 residues. V lost 0 bases and J lost 4, with 10 bases in between. Germline V gene data show CDR1 as DFQATT and CDR2 as SNEGSKA (reference sequence). CDR3: CSARDGRGYEQYF. CDR3 in DNA: TGCAGTGCTAGAGACGGGAGAGGGTACGAGCAGTACTTC.

This clonotype appeared a few times. This chain connects TRBV29-1 to TRBJ1-5, with D perhaps TRBD1 (5 bases). The V gene's germline CDR1 is SQVTM and CDR2 ANQGSEA. The germline V and J ends were trimmed by 4 bases and 4 bases, with 8 bases remaining between them. The CDR3 is 12 residues long. CDR3 sequence reads: CSVGGGNQPQHF. In nucleotides, the CDR3 is TGCAGCGTTGGGGGGGGAAATCAGCCCCAGCATTTT. The variable domain in full, with the rest retrieved from reference TRBV29-1 and TRBJ1-5, is SAVISQKPSRDICQRGTSLTIQCQVDSQVTMMFWYRQQPGQSLTLIATANQGSEATYESGFVIDKFPISRPNLTFSTLTVSNMSPEDSSIYLCSVGGGNQPQHFGDGTRLSIL.

This clonotype was recorded many times. DNA of the CDR3: TGCAGTGCTAGCTCAAGTGACACCCACTATGGCTACACCTTC. Its translation: CSASSSDTHYGYTF. The chain is built from TRBV20-1 and TRBJ1-2; D is uncertain. The CDR3 covers 14 residues. Trimming shortened V by 3 bases and J by 3 bases, and 14 bases separated the two germline ends. Germline CDR1 DFQATT, CDR2 SNEGSKA (reference sequence).

This clonotype was picked up a small number of times. The chain combines TRBV25-1 with TRBJ2-1; 15 nucleotides align to TRBD2. CDR1 and CDR2 from the germline V gene are MGHDK and SYGVNS. The CDR3 extends over 18 amino acids. The ends lost 6 bases at V and 4 bases at J; junction bases unmatched: 10. The CDR3 DNA sequence: TGTGCCAGCAGCGGACTAGCGGGAGGGGAGGGAAAATACAATGAGCAGTTCTTC. This encodes CASSGLAGGEGKYNEQFF. Full variable domain (remainder filled in from reference TRBV25-1 and TRBJ2-1): EADIYQTPRYLVIGTGKKITLECSQTMGHDKMYWYQQDPGMELHLIHYSYGVNSTEKGDLSSESTVSRIRTEHFPLTLESARPSHTSQYLCASSGLAGGEGKYNEQFFGPGTRLTVL.

This clonotype was detected ten times or more. J is TRBJ2-1 and V is TRBV24-1; D is uncertain. This CDR3 comprises 12 residues. V lost 0 bases to trimming and J lost 12 bases, with 8 bases between them. Germline CDR1 reads KGHDR; CDR2 reads SFDVKD. The CDR3 sequence: CATSDLWQVQFF. The DNA of the CDR3 is TGTGCCACCAGTGATTTGTGGCAGGTGCAGTTCTTC.

This clonotype was seen repeatedly, ten times or more. The gene calls are TRBV6-1 and TRBJ1-3, with a tentative D call TRBD1 (5 bases). Germline CDR1 MNHNS, CDR2 SASEGT. CDR3 size: 15 residues. V lost 5 bases, J lost 3 bases, and 14 bases lay in between. CDR3 protein: CASSRDPAGGNTIYF. CDR3 nucleotides: TGTGCCAGCAGTCGGGACCCGGCGGGTGGAAACACCATATATTTT.

The rearrangement links TRBV20-1 to TRBJ2-7; possible D gene TRBD2, 6 bases. V was trimmed by 5 bases and J by 6 bases, leaving 14 bases between them. The CDR3 has 12 amino acids. The germline V gene has CDR1 DFQATT and CDR2 SNEGSKA (reference sequence). The CDR3 spells CSAASDRGEQYF. CDR3 DNA sequence: TGCAGTGCTGCTAGCGATAGGGGCGAGCAGTACTTC.

The table lists this clonotype with a count of one. CDR3 region: CASSPGLVPHNEQFF. In nucleotides, the CDR3 is TGTGCCAGCAGTCCCGGACTAGTTCCCCACAATGAGCAGTTCTTC. V and J are TRBV27 and TRBJ2-1, with TRBD2 matching 7 bases. This CDR3 has 15 residues. Per the germline V gene, CDR1 is MNHEY and CDR2 is SMNVEV (reference sequence). J gave up 5 bases and V 5 bases, and 9 bases lay outside the gene matches.